This is a list of T cell receptor beta chains from one sample in a study of blood T cell repertoires in COVID-19. Measured with immunoSEQ multiplex PCR; TCRdb has only the in-frame clones, and not every one. The table has 300,000 or so clones, around nine tenths seen once. Sequencing was performed on peripheral blood. These receptors all come from a man in his 70s with acute or convalescent COVID-19. Each CDR3 is given with its conserved first and last residue. Each record gives: D gene, J gene, V gene, clone size, CDR3 protein, CDR3 DNA. A D gene is named only where the DNA matches it firmly. Clone sizes are given selectively: once, few, many, or a class where the clone is expanded.

D gene: -; J gene: TRBJ1-1; V gene: TRBV5-1; clone size: -; CDR3 protein: CASSLFGESEAFF; CDR3 DNA: TGCGCCAGCAGCTTGTTTGGGGAGAGTGAAGCTTTCTTT
D gene: TRBD2; J gene: TRBJ2-5; V gene: TRBV3-1/TRBV3-2; clone size: few; CDR3 protein: CASSPDPGTSGGAPETQYF; CDR3 DNA: TGTGCCAGCAGCCCGGACCCCGGGACTAGCGGGGGGGCACCTGAGACCCAGTACTTC
D gene: -; J gene: TRBJ1-1; V gene: TRBV7-9; clone size: -; CDR3 protein: CASSSDIHTEAFF; CDR3 DNA: TGTGCCAGCAGCTCAGACATCCACACTGAAGCTTTCTTT
D gene: TRBD1; J gene: TRBJ2-7; V gene: TRBV7-2; clone size: -; CDR3 protein: CASSLGGGGAAYEQYF; CDR3 DNA: TGTGCCAGCAGCTTAGGAGGGGGCGGTGCTGCCTACGAGCAGTACTTC
D gene: TRBD2; J gene: TRBJ2-5; V gene: TRBV7-3; clone size: -; CDR3 protein: CASSLVAGGQETQYF; CDR3 DNA: TGTGCCAGCAGCTTAGTAGCGGGGGGACAAGAGACCCAGTACTTC
D gene: TRBD2; J gene: TRBJ2-7; V gene: TRBV9; clone size: -; CDR3 protein: CASSASLAGGYEQYF; CDR3 DNA: TGTGCCAGCAGCGCCTCACTAGCGGGGGGCTACGAGCAGTACTTC
D gene: TRBD2; J gene: TRBJ2-2; V gene: TRBV7-2; clone size: few; CDR3 protein: CASSLGWTSGRANTGELFF; CDR3 DNA: TGTGCCAGCAGCTTAGGATGGACTAGCGGGAGGGCCAACACCGGGGAGCTGTTTTTT
D gene: -; J gene: TRBJ2-5; V gene: TRBV7-2; clone size: -; CDR3 protein: CASSLDGAKTQYF; CDR3 DNA: TGTGCCAGCAGCTTAGATGGGGCCAAGACCCAGTACTTC
D gene: TRBD1; J gene: TRBJ2-3; V gene: TRBV5-5; clone size: -; CDR3 protein: CASSSYRGPNTQYF; CDR3 DNA: TGTGCCAGCAGCTCCTACAGGGGACCTAATACGCAGTATTTT
D gene: -; J gene: TRBJ1-5; V gene: TRBV30; clone size: -; CDR3 protein: CAWSQTGGENQPQHF; CDR3 DNA: TGTGCCTGGAGCCAAACGGGGGGCGAAAATCAGCCCCAGCATTTT
D gene: TRBD2; J gene: TRBJ2-3; V gene: TRBV24-1; clone size: once; CDR3 protein: CATRVRGTAGETSTDTQYF; CDR3 DNA: TGTGCCACCAGGGTAAGGGGTACGGCGGGAGAGACTAGCACAGATACGCAGTATTTT
D gene: -; J gene: TRBJ2-2; V gene: TRBV27; clone size: -; CDR3 protein: CASSPHRNTGELFF; CDR3 DNA: TGTGCCAGCAGCCCTCATAGGAACACCGGGGAGCTGTTTTTT
D gene: -; J gene: TRBJ1-4; V gene: TRBV24-1; clone size: -; CDR3 protein: CATEVNGSVATNEKLFF; CDR3 DNA: TGTGCCACCGAAGTGAACGGGTCCGTTGCAACTAATGAAAAACTGTTTTTT
D gene: TRBD2; J gene: TRBJ2-2; V gene: TRBV2; clone size: -; CDR3 protein: CASSESAGGSGELFF; CDR3 DNA: TGTGCCAGCAGTGAATCAGCGGGGGGGTCCGGGGAGCTGTTTTTT
D gene: -; J gene: TRBJ1-4; V gene: TRBV19; clone size: -; CDR3 protein: CASGLGGSTNEKLFF; CDR3 DNA: TGTGCCAGTGGGCTAGGAGGATCAACTAATGAAAAACTGTTTTTT
D gene: TRBD1; J gene: TRBJ2-7; V gene: TRBV7-9; clone size: -; CDR3 protein: CASSTATGTDHEQYF; CDR3 DNA: TGTGCCAGCAGTACCGCGACAGGGACAGACCACGAGCAGTACTTC
D gene: TRBD2; J gene: TRBJ2-7; V gene: TRBV4-3; clone size: few; CDR3 protein: CASSQTSGPYEQYF; CDR3 DNA: TGCGCCAGCAGCCAAACTAGCGGACCCTACGAGCAGTACTTC
D gene: -; J gene: TRBJ2-7; V gene: TRBV2; clone size: -; CDR3 protein: CASKEIGISYEQYF; CDR3 DNA: TGTGCCAGCAAAGAAATCGGGATATCCTACGAGCAGTACTTC
D gene: -; J gene: TRBJ1-1; V gene: TRBV5-1; clone size: -; CDR3 protein: CASSITRDTEAFF; CDR3 DNA: TGCGCCAGCAGCATCACCCGGGACACTGAAGCTTTCTTT
D gene: -; J gene: TRBJ1-1; V gene: TRBV5-5; clone size: -; CDR3 protein: CASSLVGAGDTEAFF; CDR3 DNA: TGTGCCAGCAGCTTAGTGGGGGCTGGGGACACTGAAGCTTTCTTT
D gene: -; J gene: TRBJ2-5; V gene: TRBV5-6; clone size: few; CDR3 protein: CASSSKGVETQYF; CDR3 DNA: TGTGCCAGCAGCTCAAAAGGGGTCGAGACCCAGTACTTC
D gene: -; J gene: TRBJ2-7; V gene: TRBV7-9; clone size: -; CDR3 protein: CASSPLARTYEQYF; CDR3 DNA: TGTGCCAGCAGCCCCCTAGCGAGGACCTACGAGCAGTACTTC